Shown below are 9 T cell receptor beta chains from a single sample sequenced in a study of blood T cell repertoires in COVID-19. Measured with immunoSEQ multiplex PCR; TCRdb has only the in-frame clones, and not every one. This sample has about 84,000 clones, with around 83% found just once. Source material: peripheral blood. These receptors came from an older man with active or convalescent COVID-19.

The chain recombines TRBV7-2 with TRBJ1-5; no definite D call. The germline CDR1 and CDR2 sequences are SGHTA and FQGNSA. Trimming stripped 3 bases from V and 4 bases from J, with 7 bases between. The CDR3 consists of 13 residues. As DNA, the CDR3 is TGTGCCAGCAGCTTCAACACAAATCAGCCCCAGCATTTT. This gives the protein CASSFNTNQPQHF.

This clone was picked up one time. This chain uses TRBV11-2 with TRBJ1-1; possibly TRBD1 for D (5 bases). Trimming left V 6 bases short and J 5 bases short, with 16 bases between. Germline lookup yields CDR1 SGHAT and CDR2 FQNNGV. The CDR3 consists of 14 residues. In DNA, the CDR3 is TGTGCCAGCAGTTCTAGGGTGGGGGGGACTGAAGCTTTCTTT. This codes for CASSSRVGGTEAFF.

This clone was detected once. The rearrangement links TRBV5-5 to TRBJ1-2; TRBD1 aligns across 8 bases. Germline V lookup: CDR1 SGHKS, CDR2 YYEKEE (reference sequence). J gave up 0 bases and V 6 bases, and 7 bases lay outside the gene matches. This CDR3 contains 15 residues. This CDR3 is CASTRTGSANYGYTF. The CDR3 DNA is TGTGCCAGCACCCGGACAGGGAGCGCTAACTATGGCTACACCTTC.

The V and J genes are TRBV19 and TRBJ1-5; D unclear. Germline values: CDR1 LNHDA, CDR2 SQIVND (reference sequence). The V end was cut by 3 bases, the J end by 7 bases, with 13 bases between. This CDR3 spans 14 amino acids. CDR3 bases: TGTGCCAGTAGTATGAGGGCGGGAGGGCAGCCCCAGCATTTT. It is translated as CASSMRAGGQPQHF.

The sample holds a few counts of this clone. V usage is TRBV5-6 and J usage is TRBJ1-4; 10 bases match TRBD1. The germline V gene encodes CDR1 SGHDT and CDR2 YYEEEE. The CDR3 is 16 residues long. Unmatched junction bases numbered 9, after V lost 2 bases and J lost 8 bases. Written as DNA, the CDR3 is TGTGCCAGCAGCTTTTGGGTTGGGACAGGGGACGAAAAACTGTTTTTT. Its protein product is CASSFWVGTGDEKLFF.

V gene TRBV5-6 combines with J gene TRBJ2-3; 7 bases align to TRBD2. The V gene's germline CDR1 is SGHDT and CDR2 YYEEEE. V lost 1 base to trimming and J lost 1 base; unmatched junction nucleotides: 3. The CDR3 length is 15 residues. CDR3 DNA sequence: TGTGCCAGCAGCTTGTTTACTAGCGGCACAGATACGCAGTATTTT. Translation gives CASSLFTSGTDTQYF. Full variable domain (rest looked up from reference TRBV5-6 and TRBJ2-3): DAGVTQSPTHLIKTRGQQVTLRCSPKSGHDTVSWYQQALGQGPQFIFQYYEEEERQRGNFPDRFSGHQFPNYSSELNVNALLLGDSALYLCASSLFTSGTDTQYFGPGTRLTVL.

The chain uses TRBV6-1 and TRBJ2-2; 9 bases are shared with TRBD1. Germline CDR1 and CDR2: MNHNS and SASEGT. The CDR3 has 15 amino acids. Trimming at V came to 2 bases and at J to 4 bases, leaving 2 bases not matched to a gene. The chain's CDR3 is CASSERQGGTGELFF. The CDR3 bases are TGTGCCAGCAGTGAAAGACAGGGGGGCACCGGGGAGCTGTTTTTT.

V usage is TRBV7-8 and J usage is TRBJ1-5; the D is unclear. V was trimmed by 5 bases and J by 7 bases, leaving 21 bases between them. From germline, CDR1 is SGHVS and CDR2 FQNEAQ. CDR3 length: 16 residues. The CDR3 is CASSPGWAGPGQPQHF. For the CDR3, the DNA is TGTGCCAGCAGCCCTGGCTGGGCGGGCCCGGGACAGCCCCAGCATTTT.

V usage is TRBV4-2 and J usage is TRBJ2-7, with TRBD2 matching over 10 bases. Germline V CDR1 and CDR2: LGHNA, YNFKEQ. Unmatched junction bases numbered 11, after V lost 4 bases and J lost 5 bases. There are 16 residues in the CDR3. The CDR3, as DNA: TGTGCCAGCAGCCTTCTCACCGGGACTAGCGCCCACGAGCAGTACTTC. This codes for CASSLLTGTSAHEQYF.